The 12 T cell receptor beta chains below all came from one sample that was sequenced in a study of T cells in Graves' hyperthyroidism and ophthalmopathy. RNA transcripts provided the source from which TCR beta CDR3 regions were amplified. TCR CDR3 underwent first-round RT-PCR with the HTBI primer set. One entry per CDR3 protein, called by TCRdb with MiXCR from the multiplex PCR reads. The table lists about 680,000 distinct CDR3 sequences, about 35% of them singletons, with about a third in the top ten. The sample taken for sequencing was blood. All receptors derive from a woman aged 35 to 49 with Graves' hyperthyroidism.

With regard to this clonotype: It may be a read error: a sequence one base away is much more abundant. The chain has TRBV12-3 or TRBV12-4 and TRBJ1-2; D is unclear. V was shortened by 5 bases and J by 4 bases, with 8 bases between the two germline ends. The CDR3 totals 12 residues. The DNA of the CDR3 is TGTGCCAGCAGTCCGACGGCCTATGGCTACACCTTC. Amino acids: CASSPTAYGYTF.

This chain connects TRBV20-1 to TRBJ1-5, with D unclear. Germline values: CDR1 DFQATT, CDR2 SNEGSKA (reference sequence). The CDR3 covers 14 residues. V lost 6 bases and J 2 bases, leaving 14 bases between the germline ends. CDR3 region: CSANERTGNQPQHF. The CDR3 nucleotides are TGCAGTGCCAATGAGAGAACAGGCAATCAGCCCCAGCATTTT.

This clonotype occurred once. Mismatch with germline at one junction end may stem from a read error. The chain has TRBV7-9 and TRBJ2-7; the D gene is possibly TRBD2 (6 bases). The CDR3 loop spans 15 amino acids. CDR1 is SEHNR, CDR2 FQNEAQ, per germline (reference sequence). The CDR3 DNA reads TGTGTCAGCAGCTTGAATAGCGGCTTTCCCTACGAGCAGTACTTC. Protein product: CVSSLNSGFPYEQYF. Filled out from reference TRBV7-9 and TRBJ2-7, the complete variable domain reads DTGVSQNPRHKITKRGQNVTFRCDPISEHNRLYWYRQTLGQGPEFLTYFQNEAQLEKSRLLSDRFSAERPKGSFSTLEIQRTEQGDSAMYLCVSSLNSGFPYEQYFGPGTRLTVT.

This chain uses TRBV20-1 with TRBJ2-5; D is unresolved. The assigned J gene may be wrong: the sequence end matches TRBJ2-1 better. Germline values: CDR1 DFQATT, CDR2 SNEGSKA (reference sequence). The CDR3 contains 13 residues. CDR3 DNA sequence: TGCAGTGCTAGAGCCCCTCACAAAGAAGGGCAGTTCTTC. This encodes CSARAPHKEGQFF.

The rearrangement joins TRBV19 to TRBJ1-5; D may be TRBD1 (6 bases). The germline V gene has CDR1 LNHDA and CDR2 SQIVND (reference sequence). The CDR3 length is 11 residues. The ends were cut back, 11 bases at V and 7 bases at J, with 12 bases in the middle. As DNA, the CDR3 is TGTGCCGGTGGGGGGGGCCAGCCCCAGCATTTT. Translated: CAGGGGQPQHF.

This clonotype was seen a handful of times. The rearrangement uses TRBV5-1 and TRBJ2-7; 7 bases line up with TRBD2. The junction had 3 bases not matched to a gene; V was cut back by 3 bases and J by 3 bases. The CDR3 length is 13 residues. Per the germline V gene, CDR1 is SGHRS and CDR2 is YFSETQ. CDR3 sequence reads: CASSSGLLYEQYF. CDR3 DNA sequence: TGCGCCAGCAGCTCGGGACTACTCTACGAGCAGTACTTC.

There are many counts of this clonotype. The V gene is TRBV2, the J gene TRBJ1-2; TRBD1 agrees at 10 bases. Germline V gives CDR1 SNHLY, CDR2 FYNNEI. V shed 1 base and J 7 bases; nucleotides not matched to a gene: 9. The CDR3 is made up of 16 amino acids. DNA for the CDR3: TGTGCCAGCAGTGAAGATTTCGGGACAGGGGTTCGTGGCTACACCTTC. This encodes CASSEDFGTGVRGYTF.

This clonotype was detected only a few times. The V gene is TRBV5-1, the J gene TRBJ1-2, with 8 bases identical to TRBD1. The CDR3 loop spans 17 amino acids. Per the germline V gene, CDR1 is SGHRS and CDR2 is YFSETQ. Unmatched junction bases numbered 15, after V lost 1 base and J lost 7 bases. In nucleotides, the CDR3 is TGCGCCAGCAGCTTGTGGGCAGGGGGCGGAACCCCATCTGGCTACACCTTC. This encodes CASSLWAGGGTPSGYTF.

The chain is built from TRBV20-1 and TRBJ2-7; the D gene is possibly TRBD1 (6 bases). The V gene lost 5 bases and the J gene lost 5 bases, with 10 bases spanning the gap. The CDR3 runs 11 residues. CDR1 DFQATT and CDR2 SNEGSKA come from the germline V gene (reference sequence). The CDR3: CSAYRDHEQYF. CDR3 DNA sequence: TGCAGTGCTTACAGGGATCACGAGCAGTACTTC.

The chain couples TRBV7-9 to TRBJ2-7; TRBD1 agrees at 8 bases. TRBJ2-1 matches the DNA end more closely, so the J call is doubtful. Germline-derived CDR1 and CDR2 are SEHNR and FQNEAQ (reference sequence). The CDR3 contains 13 residues. In nucleotides, the CDR3 is TGTGCCAGCAGCCACCGGGACAGGAATGAGCAGTTCTTC. Its protein is CASSHRDRNEQFF.

This clonotype was seen many times. V and J are TRBV7-2 and TRBJ1-6; D unclear. The CDR3 has 13 residues. Germline V gene data show CDR1 as SGHTA and CDR2 as FQGNSA. Trimming left V 5 bases short and J 6 bases short, with 8 bases between. The CDR3 sequence is CASSKTINSPLHF. The CDR3 coding sequence is TGTGCCAGCAGCAAGACTATTAATTCACCCCTCCACTTT.

A few counts support this clonotype. The gene calls are TRBV4-3 and TRBJ1-1, with 7 bases that match TRBD1. CDR1 is LGHNA, CDR2 YSLEER, per germline. The CDR3 consists of 15 residues. V was clipped by 3 bases and J by 6 bases; unmatched bases: 10. This chain's CDR3 is CASSHAGTAKAEAFF. CDR3 DNA sequence: TGCGCCAGCAGCCATGCCGGGACAGCGAAGGCTGAAGCTTTCTTT.